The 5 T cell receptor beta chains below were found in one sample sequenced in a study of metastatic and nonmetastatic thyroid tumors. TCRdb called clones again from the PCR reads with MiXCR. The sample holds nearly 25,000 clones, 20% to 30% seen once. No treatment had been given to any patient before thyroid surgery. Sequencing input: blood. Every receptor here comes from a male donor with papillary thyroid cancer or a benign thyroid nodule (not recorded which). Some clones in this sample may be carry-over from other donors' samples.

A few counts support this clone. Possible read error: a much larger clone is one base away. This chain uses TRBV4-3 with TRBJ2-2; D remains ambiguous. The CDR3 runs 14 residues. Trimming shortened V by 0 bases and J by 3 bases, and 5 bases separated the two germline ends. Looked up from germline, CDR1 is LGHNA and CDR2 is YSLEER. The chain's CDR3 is CASSQDCDTGELFF. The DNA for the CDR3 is TGCGCCAGCAGCCAAGATTGTGACACCGGGGAGCTGTTTTTT.

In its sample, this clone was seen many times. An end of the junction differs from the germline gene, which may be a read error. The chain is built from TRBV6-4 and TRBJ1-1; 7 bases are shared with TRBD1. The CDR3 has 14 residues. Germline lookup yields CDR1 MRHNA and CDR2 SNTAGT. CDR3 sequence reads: CASNDYRGSGITFF. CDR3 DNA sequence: TGTGCCAGCAATGACTACAGGGGAAGTGGCATTACTTTCTTT.

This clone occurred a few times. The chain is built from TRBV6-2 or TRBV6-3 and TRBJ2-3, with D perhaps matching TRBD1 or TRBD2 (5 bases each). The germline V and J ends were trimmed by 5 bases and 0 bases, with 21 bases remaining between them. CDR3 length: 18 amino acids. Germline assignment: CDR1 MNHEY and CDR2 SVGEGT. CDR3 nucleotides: TGTGCCAGCAGTACCCGGGACCGCTGGAGGTGGAGCACAGATACGCAGTATTTT. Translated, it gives CASSTRDRWRWSTDTQYF.

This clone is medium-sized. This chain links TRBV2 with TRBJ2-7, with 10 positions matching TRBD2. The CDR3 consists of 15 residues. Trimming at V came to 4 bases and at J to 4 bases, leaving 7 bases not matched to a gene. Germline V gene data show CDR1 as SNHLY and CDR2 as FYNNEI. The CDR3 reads CASSGAGGPGYEQYF. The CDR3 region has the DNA TGTGCCAGCAGTGGAGCGGGAGGGCCGGGGTACGAGCAGTACTTC.

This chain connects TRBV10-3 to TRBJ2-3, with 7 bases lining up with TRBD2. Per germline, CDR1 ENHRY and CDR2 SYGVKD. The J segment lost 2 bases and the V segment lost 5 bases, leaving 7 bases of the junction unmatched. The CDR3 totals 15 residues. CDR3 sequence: CAISQGGSLTDTQYF. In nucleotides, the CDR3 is TGTGCCATCAGTCAGGGAGGGTCACTCACAGATACGCAGTATTTT.